The source of this T cell receptor (beta chain) is a study of blood T cell repertoires in COVID-19. This CDR3 has 15 residues. Germline V CDR1 and CDR2: MGHRA, YSYEKL. Trimming removed 0 bases from V and 6 bases from J, with 14 bases in between. Study processing details: Scientists estimated how many nucleated cells there were by amplifying reference gene primers. Clones were sequenced by immunoSEQ multiplex PCR, and TCRdb holds only the in-frame ones, with some missing. From that table come the V and J calls and clone size; the DNA was used to work out D and trimming. The table lists around 400,000 clones, 80% to 90% of them singletons.

This chain joins TRBV4-1 and TRBJ1-2; the D is unclear. The clonotype originates from an older woman with COVID-19, enrolled during active disease. The sequenced sample was peripheral blood. CDR3 DNA: TGCGCCAGCAGCCAAGATCTACCCGGAGGGCATGGCTACACCTTC. As protein: CASSQDLPGGHGYTF.